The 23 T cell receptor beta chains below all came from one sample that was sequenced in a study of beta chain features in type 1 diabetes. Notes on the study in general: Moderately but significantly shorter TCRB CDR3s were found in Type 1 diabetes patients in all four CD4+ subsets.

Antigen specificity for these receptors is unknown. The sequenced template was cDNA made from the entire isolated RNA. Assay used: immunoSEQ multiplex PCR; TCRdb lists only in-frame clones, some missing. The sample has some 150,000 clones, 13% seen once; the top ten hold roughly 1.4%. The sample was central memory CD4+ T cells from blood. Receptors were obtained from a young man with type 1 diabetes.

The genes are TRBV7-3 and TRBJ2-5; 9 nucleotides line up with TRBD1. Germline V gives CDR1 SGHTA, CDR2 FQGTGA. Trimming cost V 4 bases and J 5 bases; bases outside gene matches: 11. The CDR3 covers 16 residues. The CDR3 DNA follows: TGTGCCAGCAGCTCGATCTGGGACAGGGACGACGAGACCCAGTACTTC. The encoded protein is CASSSIWDRDDETQYF.

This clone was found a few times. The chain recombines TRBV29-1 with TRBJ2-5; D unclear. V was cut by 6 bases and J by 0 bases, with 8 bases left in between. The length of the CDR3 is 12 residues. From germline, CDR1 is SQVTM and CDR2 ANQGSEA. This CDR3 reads CSVTGYQETQYF. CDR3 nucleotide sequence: TGCAGCGTCACCGGGTACCAAGAGACCCAGTACTTC.

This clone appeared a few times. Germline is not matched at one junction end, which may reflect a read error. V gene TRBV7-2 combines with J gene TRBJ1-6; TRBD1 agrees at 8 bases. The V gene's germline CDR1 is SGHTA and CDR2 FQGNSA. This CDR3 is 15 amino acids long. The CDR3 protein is CASSSGQVYKSPLHF. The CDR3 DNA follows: TGTGCCAGCAGCTCGGGACAGGTCTATAAATCACCCCTCCACTTT.

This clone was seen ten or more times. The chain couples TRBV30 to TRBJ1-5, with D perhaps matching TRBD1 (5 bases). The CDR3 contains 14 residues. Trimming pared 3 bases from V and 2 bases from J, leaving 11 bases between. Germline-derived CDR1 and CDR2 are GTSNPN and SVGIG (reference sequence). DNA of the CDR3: TGTGCCTGGAGGGCACTGGGGGGCAATCAGCCCCAGCATTTT. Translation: CAWRALGGNQPQHF.

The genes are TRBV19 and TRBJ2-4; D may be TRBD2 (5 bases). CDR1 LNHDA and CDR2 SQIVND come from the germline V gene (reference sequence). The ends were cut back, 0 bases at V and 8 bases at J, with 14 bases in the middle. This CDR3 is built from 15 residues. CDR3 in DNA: TGTGCCAGTAGTATAGAGGTACGGTCGGAGGACATTCAGTACTTC. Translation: CASSIEVRSEDIQYF.

This CDR3 reads CAWSLGTRYNQPQHF. CDR3 DNA sequence: TGTGCCTGGAGCCTTGGGACGCGATACAATCAGCCCCAGCATTTT. V gene TRBV30 combines with J gene TRBJ1-5, with D possibly being TRBD1 (5 bases). Trimming left V 3 bases short and J 3 bases short, with 15 bases between. The CDR3 length is 15 residues. CDR1 and CDR2 (germline): GTSNPN, SVGIG (reference sequence).

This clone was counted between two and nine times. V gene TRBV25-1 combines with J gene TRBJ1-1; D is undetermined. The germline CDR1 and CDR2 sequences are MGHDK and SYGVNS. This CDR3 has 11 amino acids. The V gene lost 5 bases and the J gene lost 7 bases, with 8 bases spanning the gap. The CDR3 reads CASSLMGEAFF. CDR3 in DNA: TGTGCCAGCAGTCTGATGGGTGAAGCTTTCTTT.

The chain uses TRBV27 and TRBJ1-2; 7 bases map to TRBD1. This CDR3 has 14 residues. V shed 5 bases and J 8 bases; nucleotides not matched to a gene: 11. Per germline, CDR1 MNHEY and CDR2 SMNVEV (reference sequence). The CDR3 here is CASSPIGQARGYTF. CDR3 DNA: TGTGCCAGCAGTCCAATCGGACAGGCTAGGGGCTACACCTTC.

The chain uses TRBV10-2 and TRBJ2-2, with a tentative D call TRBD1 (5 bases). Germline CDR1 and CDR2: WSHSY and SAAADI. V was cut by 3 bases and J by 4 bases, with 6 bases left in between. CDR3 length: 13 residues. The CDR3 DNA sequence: TGCGCCAGCAGTGAACAGGTCACCGGGGAGCTGTTTTTT. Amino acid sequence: CASSEQVTGELFF.

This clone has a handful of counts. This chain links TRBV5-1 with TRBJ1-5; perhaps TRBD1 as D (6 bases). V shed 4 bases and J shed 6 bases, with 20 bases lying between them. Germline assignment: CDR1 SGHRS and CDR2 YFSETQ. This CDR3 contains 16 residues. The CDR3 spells CASSEGGQGNGQPQHF. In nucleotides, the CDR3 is TGCGCCAGCAGCGAGGGGGGACAAGGGAATGGTCAGCCCCAGCATTTT.

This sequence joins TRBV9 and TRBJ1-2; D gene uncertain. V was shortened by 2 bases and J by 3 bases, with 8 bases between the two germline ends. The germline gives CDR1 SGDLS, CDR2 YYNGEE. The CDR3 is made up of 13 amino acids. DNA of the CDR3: TGTGCCAGCAGCGTTAGGGAAGACTATGGCTACACCTTC. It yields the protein CASSVREDYGYTF.

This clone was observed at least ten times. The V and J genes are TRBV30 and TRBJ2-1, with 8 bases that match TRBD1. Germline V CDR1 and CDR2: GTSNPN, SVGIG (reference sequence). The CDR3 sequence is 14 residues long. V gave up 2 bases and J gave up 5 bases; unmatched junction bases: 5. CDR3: CAWSRTGRHNEQFF. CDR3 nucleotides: TGTGCCTGGAGTCGGACAGGGAGGCACAATGAGCAGTTCTTC.

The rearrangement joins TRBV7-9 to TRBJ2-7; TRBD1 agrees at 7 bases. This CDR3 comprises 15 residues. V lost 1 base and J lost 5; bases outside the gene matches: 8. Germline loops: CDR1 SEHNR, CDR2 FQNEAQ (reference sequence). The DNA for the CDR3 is TGTGCCAGCAGCTTAGGGGACAGTCTTAGGGACGAGCAGTACTTC. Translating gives CASSLGDSLRDEQYF.

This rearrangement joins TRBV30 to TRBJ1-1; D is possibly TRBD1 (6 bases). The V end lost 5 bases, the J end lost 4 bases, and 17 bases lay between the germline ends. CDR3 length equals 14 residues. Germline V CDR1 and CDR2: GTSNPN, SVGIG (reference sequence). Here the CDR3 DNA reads TGTGCCTGGGCCCGGGACAACTCGATCACTGAAGCTTTCTTT. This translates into CAWARDNSITEAFF. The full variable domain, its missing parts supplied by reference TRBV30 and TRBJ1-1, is SQTIHQWPATLVQPVGSPLSLECTVEGTSNPNLYWYRQAAGRGLQLLFYSVGIGQISSEVPQNLSASRPQDRQFILSSKKLLLSDSGFYLCAWARDNSITEAFFGQGTRLTVV.

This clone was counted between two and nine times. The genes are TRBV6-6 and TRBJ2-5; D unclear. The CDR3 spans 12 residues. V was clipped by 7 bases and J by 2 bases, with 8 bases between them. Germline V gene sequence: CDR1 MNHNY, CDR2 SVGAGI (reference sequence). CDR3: CASTRPQETQYF. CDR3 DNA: TGTGCCAGCACGCGACCGCAAGAGACCCAGTACTTC.

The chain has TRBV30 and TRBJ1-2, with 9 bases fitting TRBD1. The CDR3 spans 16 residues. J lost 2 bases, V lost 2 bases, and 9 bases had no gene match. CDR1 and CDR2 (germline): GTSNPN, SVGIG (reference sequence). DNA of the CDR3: TGTGCCTGGAGTCCACCGTCCGGGACAGGGAACTATGGCTACACCTTC. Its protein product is CAWSPPSGTGNYGYTF.

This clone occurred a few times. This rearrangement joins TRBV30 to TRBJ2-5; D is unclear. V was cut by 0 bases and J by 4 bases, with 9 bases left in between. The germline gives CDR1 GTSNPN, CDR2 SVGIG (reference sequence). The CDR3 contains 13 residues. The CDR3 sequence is CAWSVGRRETQYF. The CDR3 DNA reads TGTGCCTGGAGTGTGGGTCGACGAGAGACCCAGTACTTC.

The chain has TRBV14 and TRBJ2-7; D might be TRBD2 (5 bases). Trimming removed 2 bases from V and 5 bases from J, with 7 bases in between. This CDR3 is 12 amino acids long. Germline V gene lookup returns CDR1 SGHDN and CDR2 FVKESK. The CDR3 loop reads CASSQFGNEQYF. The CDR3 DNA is TGTGCCAGCAGCCAATTCGGGAACGAGCAGTACTTC.

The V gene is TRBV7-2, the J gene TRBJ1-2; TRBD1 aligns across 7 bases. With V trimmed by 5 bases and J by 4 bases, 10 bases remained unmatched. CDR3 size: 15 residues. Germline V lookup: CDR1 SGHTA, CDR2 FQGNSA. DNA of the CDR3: TGTGCCAGCAGCGCGCGACAGGGTTTGGGCTATGGCTACACCTTC. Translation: CASSARQGLGYGYTF.

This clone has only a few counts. CDR3 DNA: TGCGCCAGCAGCCAAGAGGGGCGGACGGGCAATCAGCCCCAGCATTTT. It yields the protein CASSQEGRTGNQPQHF. The chain joins TRBV4-1 to TRBJ1-5; D is possibly TRBD1 (5 bases). The V gene's germline CDR1 is MGHRA and CDR2 YSYEKL. The CDR3 is 16 amino acids. Trimming pared 0 bases from V and 2 bases from J, leaving 11 bases between.

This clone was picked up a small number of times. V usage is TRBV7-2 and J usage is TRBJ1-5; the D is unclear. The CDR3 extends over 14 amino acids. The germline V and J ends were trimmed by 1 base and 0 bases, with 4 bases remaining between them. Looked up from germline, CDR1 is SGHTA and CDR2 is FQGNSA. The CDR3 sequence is CASSLDGSNQPQHF. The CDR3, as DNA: TGTGCCAGCAGCTTAGATGGTAGCAATCAGCCCCAGCATTTT.

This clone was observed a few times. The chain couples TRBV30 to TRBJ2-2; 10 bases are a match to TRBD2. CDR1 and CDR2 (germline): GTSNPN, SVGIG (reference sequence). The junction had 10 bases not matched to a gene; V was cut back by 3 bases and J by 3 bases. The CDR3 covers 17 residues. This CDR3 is CAWRLAGARGDTGELFF. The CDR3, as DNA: TGTGCCTGGAGGCTAGCGGGGGCCCGGGGGGACACCGGGGAGCTGTTTTTT. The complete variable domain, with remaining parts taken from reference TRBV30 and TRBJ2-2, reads SQTIHQWPATLVQPVGSPLSLECTVEGTSNPNLYWYRQAAGRGLQLLFYSVGIGQISSEVPQNLSASRPQDRQFILSSKKLLLSDSGFYLCAWRLAGARGDTGELFFGEGSRLTVL.

As DNA, the CDR3 is TGTGCCAGCAGTGAAGCGCCGACATCGGATCAGCCCCAGCATTTT. The encoded protein is CASSEAPTSDQPQHF. J is TRBJ1-5 and V is TRBV2; D remains ambiguous. The CDR3 has 15 amino acids. Germline V CDR1 and CDR2: SNHLY, FYNNEI. Trimming stripped 0 bases from V and 5 bases from J, with 11 bases between.